The 5 T cell receptor beta chains below come from one sample, sequenced in a study of T cells in Graves' hyperthyroidism and ophthalmopathy. Amplified regions were TCR beta CDR3 sequences from RNA transcripts. A first-round RT-PCR of the TCR CDR3 used the HTBI primer set. TCRdb recomputed calls from the multiplex PCR reads with MiXCR, one row per CDR3 protein. The data contain 400,000 to 600,000 distinct CDR3 sequences, roughly 16% of them singletons. The sample was blood. The receptors shown here come from a woman aged 30 to 39 with Graves' ophthalmopathy.

This clonotype was seen ten or more times. The chain employs TRBV28 and TRBJ1-4, with 10 bases aligning to TRBD1. The CDR3 is made up of 13 amino acids. J gave up 8 bases and V 5 bases, and 2 bases lay outside the gene matches. Germline V gives CDR1 MDHEN, CDR2 SYDVKM. CDR3 sequence reads: CASSGTGEEKLFF. The CDR3, as DNA: TGTGCCAGCAGTGGGACAGGGGAAGAAAAACTGTTTTTT.

This clonotype was detected many times. The J gene is TRBJ2-1, the V gene TRBV27, with D hard to call. Germline V gene sequence: CDR1 MNHEY, CDR2 SMNVEV (reference sequence). This CDR3 contains 16 residues. V dropped 2 bases and J dropped 4 bases, with 15 bases sitting between them. In DNA, the CDR3 is TGTGCCAGCAGTTTAATTGGCCCCCATATTTACAATGAGCAGTTCTTC. This encodes CASSLIGPHIYNEQFF.

This clonotype was seen at least ten times. The chain uses TRBV3-1 and TRBJ1-4; D possibly corresponds to TRBD1 (6 bases). Trimming took off 6 bases at V and 7 bases at J, with 15 bases between the two ends. CDR1 is LGHDT and CDR2 is YNNKEL in the germline V gene (reference sequence). The CDR3 runs 14 residues. CDR3 nucleotides: TGTGCCAGCAGACCCCAGGGGATCGGTGAAAAACTGTTTTTT. Amino acid sequence: CASRPQGIGEKLFF.

A word on this clonotype: A read error may be the cause here, since a much bigger clone is one base away. This chain joins TRBV6-5 and TRBJ1-2; TRBD1 matches at 12 bases. The CDR3 runs 14 residues. V shed 4 bases, J shed 6 bases, and the junction held 3 bases outside the gene matches. Germline values: CDR1 MNHEY, CDR2 SVGAGI. The DNA of the CDR3 is TGTGCCAGCAGTTTCCGGGACAGGGGGCATGGCTACACCTTC. Its translation is CASSFRDRGHGYTF.

This clonotype was seen more than once but under ten times. V and J are TRBV15 and TRBJ1-1; TRBD1 matches at 9 bases. J lost 3 bases, V lost 4 bases, and 6 bases had no gene match. CDR3 size: 15 residues. Germline V gives CDR1 LNHNV, CDR2 YYDKDF (reference sequence). The CDR3 sequence is CATSKQGAPDTEAFF. The CDR3 nucleotides are TGTGCCACCAGCAAACAGGGGGCGCCGGACACTGAAGCTTTCTTT.